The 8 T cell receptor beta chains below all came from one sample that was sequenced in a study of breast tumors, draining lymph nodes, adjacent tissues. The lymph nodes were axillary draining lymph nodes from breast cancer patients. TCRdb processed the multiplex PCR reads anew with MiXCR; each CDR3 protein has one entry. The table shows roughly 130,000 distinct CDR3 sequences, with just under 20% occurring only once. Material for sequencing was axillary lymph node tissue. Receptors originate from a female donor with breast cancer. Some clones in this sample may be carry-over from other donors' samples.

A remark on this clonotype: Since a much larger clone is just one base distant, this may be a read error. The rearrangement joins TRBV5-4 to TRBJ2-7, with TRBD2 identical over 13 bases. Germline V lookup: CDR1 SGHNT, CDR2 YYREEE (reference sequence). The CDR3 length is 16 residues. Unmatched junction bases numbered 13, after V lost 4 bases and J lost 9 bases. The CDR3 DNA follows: TGTGCCAGCAGCCGGACTAGCGGGAGTAATGGTCTCGGGCAGTACTTC. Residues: CASSRTSGSNGLGQYF.

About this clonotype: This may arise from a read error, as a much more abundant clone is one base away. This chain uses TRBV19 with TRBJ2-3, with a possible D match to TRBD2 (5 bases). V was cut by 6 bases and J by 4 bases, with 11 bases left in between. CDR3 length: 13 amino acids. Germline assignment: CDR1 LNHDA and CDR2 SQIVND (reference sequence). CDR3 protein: CASRVVGADTQYF. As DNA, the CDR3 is TGTGCCAGTAGGGTAGTGGGAGCAGATACGCAGTATTTT.

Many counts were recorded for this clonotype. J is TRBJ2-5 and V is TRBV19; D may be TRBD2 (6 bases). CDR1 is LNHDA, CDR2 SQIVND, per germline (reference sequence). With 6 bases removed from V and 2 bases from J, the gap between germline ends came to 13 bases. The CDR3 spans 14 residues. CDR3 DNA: TGTGCCAGTAGGTCTGGGACTTCACAAGAGACCCAGTACTTC. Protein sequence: CASRSGTSQETQYF.

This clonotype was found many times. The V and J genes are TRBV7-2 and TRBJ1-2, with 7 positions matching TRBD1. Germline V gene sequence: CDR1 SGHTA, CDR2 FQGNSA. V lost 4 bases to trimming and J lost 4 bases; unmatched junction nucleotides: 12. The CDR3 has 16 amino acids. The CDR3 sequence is CASSSGGATRTYGYTF. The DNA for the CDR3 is TGTGCCAGCAGCTCAGGGGGGGCGACCCGAACCTATGGCTACACCTTC. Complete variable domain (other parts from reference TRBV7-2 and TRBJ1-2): GAGVSQSPSNKVTEKGKDVELRCDPISGHTALYWYRQSLGQGLEFLIYFQGNSAPDKSGLPSDRFSAERTGGSVSTLTIQRTQQEDSAVYLCASSSGGATRTYGYTFGSGTRLTVV.

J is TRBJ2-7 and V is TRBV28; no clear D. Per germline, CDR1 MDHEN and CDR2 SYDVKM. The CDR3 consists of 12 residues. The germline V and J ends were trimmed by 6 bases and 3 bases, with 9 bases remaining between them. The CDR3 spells CASSPPRYEQYF. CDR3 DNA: TGTGCCAGCAGCCCCCCACGCTACGAGCAGTACTTC.

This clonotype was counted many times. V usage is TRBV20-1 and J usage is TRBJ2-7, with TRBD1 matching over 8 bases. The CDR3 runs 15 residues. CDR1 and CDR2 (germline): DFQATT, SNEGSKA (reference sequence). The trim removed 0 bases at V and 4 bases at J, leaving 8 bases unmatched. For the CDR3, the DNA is TGCAGTGCTAGAGAGGTCGGGACAGGTTATTACGAGCAGTACTTC. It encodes CSAREVGTGYYEQYF.

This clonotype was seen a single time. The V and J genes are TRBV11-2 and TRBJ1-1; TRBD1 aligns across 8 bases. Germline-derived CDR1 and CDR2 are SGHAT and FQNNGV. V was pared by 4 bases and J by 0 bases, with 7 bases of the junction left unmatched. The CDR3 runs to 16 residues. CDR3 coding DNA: TGTGCCAGCAGCTCCAGGGGGCCTCCCTTGAACACTGAAGCTTTCTTT. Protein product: CASSSRGPPLNTEAFF.

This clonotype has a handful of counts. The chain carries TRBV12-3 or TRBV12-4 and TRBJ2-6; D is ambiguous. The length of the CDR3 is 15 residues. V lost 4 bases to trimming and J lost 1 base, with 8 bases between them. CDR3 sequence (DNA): TGTGCCAGCAGTTCCTATAATTCTGGGGCCAACGTCCTGACTTTC. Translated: CASSSYNSGANVLTF.